The present T cell receptor (beta chain) was sequenced within a study of T cell changes during pregnancy in multiple sclerosis. Here immunoSEQ multiplex PCR was the method, and the copy in TCRdb shows in-frame clones only, minus some. The sample shows over 50,000 clones, just under 90% of them seen only once. The TCR originated in a human donor whose cells served as feeder cells for cultures in a pregnancy study. The sequenced sample was peripheral blood from another person, used as feeder cells.

The CDR3: CAISRKLEDGYTF. CDR3 DNA: TGTGCCATCAGTCGTAAATTGGAGGATGGCTACACCTTC. The chain combines TRBV10-3 with TRBJ1-2; D unresolved. In germline, CDR1 is ENHRY, CDR2 SYGVKD. Trimming shortened V by 5 bases and J by 6 bases, and 13 bases separated the two germline ends. The CDR3 totals 13 residues.